There are a few counts of the clone carrying this T cell receptor (beta chain). The data were obtained in a study of blood T cell repertoires in COVID-19. Study-level information: Whether acute or convalescent, the COVID-19 samples came from the United States, Italy and Spain.

This CDR3 is 15 amino acids long. With V trimmed by 3 bases and J by 6 bases, 6 bases remained unmatched. The germline gives CDR1 SGHTA, CDR2 FQGNSA. Measured with immunoSEQ multiplex PCR; TCRdb has only the in-frame clones, and not every one. The sample contains some 400,000 clones, approximately 89% of which appear only once. Material for sequencing was peripheral blood. The gene calls are TRBV7-2 and TRBJ2-3, with 10 bases aligning to TRBD2. The clonotype was recovered from a woman aged 30 to 39 with COVID-19, enrolled during active disease. CDR3 protein: CASSLGATSGDTQYF. The CDR3 DNA sequence: TGTGCCAGCAGCTTGGGGGCGACTAGCGGGGATACGCAGTATTTT.